This paragraph reports one TCR beta chain. With V trimmed by 10 bases and J by 6 bases, 0 bases remained unmatched. Germline loops: CDR1 LNHDA, CDR2 SQIVND (reference sequence). There are 9 residues in the CDR3. TCRdb keeps only in-frame clones here, not all; method: immunoSEQ multiplex PCR. The table has around 110,000 clones, just under 95% seen once. This record comes from a study of T cell responses to AZD1222 COVID-19 vaccine. This receptor was taken from an adult in good health. Source: peripheral blood, taken on day 0 of AZD1222 vaccination. The chain joins TRBV19 to TRBJ2-7, with 7 nucleotides matching TRBD1. CDR3 protein: CATGGEQYF. The CDR3 region has the DNA TGTGCCACAGGGGGCGAGCAGTACTTC.